This is a list of T cell receptor beta chains from one sample in a study of T cell responses to AZD1222 COVID-19 vaccine. Clones were read by immunoSEQ multiplex PCR, and TCRdb kept only the in-frame ones, dropping some. This table holds about 150,000 clones, roughly 90% found once. The sample here was peripheral blood, taken 28 days after the second AZD1222 dose. The receptors originated from an adult who received the AZD1222 COVID-19 vaccine. Each CDR3 is given with its conserved first and last residue. A D gene is named only where the DNA matches it firmly. Size is omitted from some rows. Given values are once, few, many or a class for expanded clones.

size,J,D,V,DNA,CDR3
-,TRBJ1-3,-,TRBV11-3,TGTGCCAGCAGCCACCGCGGAGGGTTCTCTGGAAACACCATATATTTT,CASSHRGGFSGNTIYF
-,TRBJ1-2,-,TRBV10-3,TGTGCCATCAGTGACGCGGATCCCTATGGCTACACCTTC,CAISDADPYGYTF
-,TRBJ1-1,-,TRBV27,TGTGCCAGCAGACCTGTCGGGGGGACTGAAGCTTTCTTT,CASRPVGGTEAFF
-,TRBJ2-2,-,TRBV10-1,TGCGCCAGCAGTGCTGGCGTCGGATCCGGGGAGCTGTTTTTT,CASSAGVGSGELFF
once,TRBJ1-4,-,TRBV12-3/TRBV12-4,TGTGCCAGCAGCCGGGGTAAAAAACTGTTTTTT,CASSRGKKLFF
-,TRBJ2-2,-,TRBV2,TGTGCCAGCAGTGAGGGTCCGATCACCGGGGAGCTGTTTTTT,CASSEGPITGELFF
-,TRBJ1-3,TRBD1,TRBV7-9,TGTGCCAGCAGCTTTAGGGGACAGAGCTCTGGAAACACCATATATTTT,CASSFRGQSSGNTIYF
few,TRBJ2-5,TRBD2,TRBV6-4,TGTGCCAGCAGTCCGGGACTAGAGGCGGCGGAGACCCAGTACTTC,CASSPGLEAAETQYF
-,TRBJ2-7,-,TRBV10-1,TGCGCCAGCAGTGAGTCTGTTGGGCGGGGTCCTTCCTACGAGCAGTACTTC,CASSESVGRGPSYEQYF
-,TRBJ2-7,TRBD1,TRBV24-1,TGTGCCACCAGTGATACGGACAGGCCGATCTACGAGCAGTACTTC,CATSDTDRPIYEQYF
-,TRBJ1-3,-,TRBV7-9,TGTGCCAGCAGCCCGAAGGGCCCGGGGGTTACTAATGGAAACACCATATATTTT,CASSPKGPGVTNGNTIYF
-,TRBJ1-6,-,TRBV30,TGTGCCTGGAGTTTCCCGGGCACGGTGGGGAATTCACCCCTCCACTTT,CAWSFPGTVGNSPLHF
-,TRBJ1-2,TRBD1,TRBV5-4,TGTGCCAGCAGCCGGCCGGACAGGGTAGAAGGCTACACCTTC,CASSRPDRVEGYTF
-,TRBJ1-1,TRBD1,TRBV5-1,TGCGCCAGCAGCGCCAACCCACAGGGGTACACTGAAGCTTTCTTT,CASSANPQGYTEAFF
-,TRBJ2-2,-,TRBV11-3,TGTGCCAGCAGTGGGAGGACCGGGGAGCTGTTTTTT,CASSGRTGELFF
-,TRBJ2-3,-,TRBV6-5,TGTGCCAGCAGTCCCCTAGATTCTAGCACAGATACGCAGTATTTT,CASSPLDSSTDTQYF
-,TRBJ1-1,-,TRBV11-2,TGTGCCAGCAGCTTAGACAGGGGACTGGGGAATGCTTTCTTT,CASSLDRGLGNAFF
few,TRBJ1-1,-,TRBV3-1/TRBV3-2,TGTGCCAGCAGCCTGGAGGGGGGGAACACTGAAGCTTTCTTT,CASSLEGGNTEAFF
-,TRBJ2-7,-,TRBV4-1,TGCGCCAGCAGCCAAGACAGAGCAACCCGTCATTTCTCCTACGAGCAGTACTTC,CASSQDRATRHFSYEQYF
-,TRBJ2-3,-,TRBV5-8,TGTGCCAGCAGCTATGGACGGAGGATCACAGATACGCAGTATTTT,CASSYGRRITDTQYF
-,TRBJ2-1,-,TRBV7-9,TGTGCCAGCAGCTTGATGGATAGCCCTTACAATGAGCAGTTCTTC,CASSLMDSPYNEQFF
-,TRBJ1-1,-,TRBV6-5,TGTGCCAGCAGTTACAACAGAAAGAACACTGAAGCTTTCTTT,CASSYNRKNTEAFF
once,TRBJ2-7,TRBD2,TRBV3-1/TRBV3-2,TGTGCCAGCAGCCAAGGGAGGCTAGCGGGGGTATACGAGCAGTACTTC,CASSQGRLAGVYEQYF
-,TRBJ1-1,-,TRBV15,TGTGCCACCAGCAGAGATCGCGCGGAAGCTTTCTTT,CATSRDRAEAFF
-,TRBJ1-3,-,TRBV5-5,TGTGCCAGCAGCTTGGACACACCTGGAAACACCATATATTTT,CASSLDTPGNTIYF
once,TRBJ2-1,TRBD1,TRBV7-7,TGTGCCAGCAGCACCGGACAGGGTGGTGAGCAGTTCTTC,CASSTGQGGEQFF
once,TRBJ2-7,-,TRBV11-1,TGTGCCAGCAGCTTAGAAGCTGGCGGAGTATCCTACGAGCAGTACTTC,CASSLEAGGVSYEQYF
few,TRBJ2-7,-,TRBV18,TGTGCCACCGGGACCGACTTCCTCAACGAGCAGTACTTC,CATGTDFLNEQYF
-,TRBJ2-1,TRBD2,TRBV3-1/TRBV3-2,TGTGCCAGCAGCCAAGATCCACTAGCGGATTCCTACAATGAGCAGTTCTTC,CASSQDPLADSYNEQFF
many,TRBJ1-2,-,TRBV29-1,TGCAGCGTTGAAGACCCCTTGGACAGTTTCTATGGCTACACCTTC,CSVEDPLDSFYGYTF
-,TRBJ1-1,TRBD1,TRBV2,TGTGCCAGCAATCTCGGGACAGGGAACACTGAAGCTTTCTTT,CASNLGTGNTEAFF
-,TRBJ2-7,TRBD1,TRBV20-1,TGCAGTGCTAGTTCCAGGGGGATACGGGAGCAGTACTTC,CSASSRGIREQYF
-,TRBJ1-1,-,TRBV27,TGTGCCAGCAGGCCCGGATGGGGGGTTTCTTTTGGGTACACTGAAGCTTTCTTT,CASRPGWGVSFGYTEAFF
-,TRBJ2-7,TRBD2,TRBV3-1/TRBV3-2,TGTGCCAGCAGCCAAGTTACTAGCGGGAGCTCCGAGCAGTACTTC,CASSQVTSGSSEQYF
-,TRBJ1-4,-,TRBV4-1,TGCGCCAGCAGCCGCTTCGACGAGGGGCCTAATGAAAAACTGTTTTTT,CASSRFDEGPNEKLFF
-,TRBJ2-3,-,TRBV3-1/TRBV3-2,TGTGCCAGCAGCCAAGGTGGGCAGAGCACAGATACGCAGTATTTT,CASSQGGQSTDTQYF
-,TRBJ2-4,-,TRBV7-2,TGTGCCAGCAGCTCGAGCAGCGGCCCAAACATTCAGTACTTC,CASSSSSGPNIQYF
-,TRBJ1-4,TRBD1,TRBV7-8,TGTGCCAGCAGCCCTGACAGGGCCACAGCAACTAATGAAAAACTGTTTTTT,CASSPDRATATNEKLFF
-,TRBJ1-2,-,TRBV6-5,TGTGCCACCAGGGCCCAGGGCGCGGATGGCTACACCTTC,CATRAQGADGYTF
-,TRBJ1-4,-,TRBV18,TGTGCCAGCTCACCACCTTCTCAGAATGAAAAACTGTTTTTT,CASSPPSQNEKLFF
-,TRBJ2-2,-,TRBV5-1,TGCGCCAGCAGCCCGGACGGGGGGCTCAACACCGGGGAGCTGTTTTTT,CASSPDGGLNTGELFF
-,TRBJ2-2,-,TRBV24-1,TGTGCCACCAGTGACCTGGGGTTCCGCACCGGGGAGCTGTTTTTT,CATSDLGFRTGELFF